The 23 T cell receptor beta chains presented below share a single source sample, sequenced in a study of shared clonotypes between healthy human individuals. Repertoires were generated with immunoSEQ multiplex PCR, while TCRdb's copy carries only in-frame clones and drops some. The sample shows about 2.3 million clones, 80% to 95% of them seen only once. The specimen was naive CD4+ T cells from PBMCs. Stated subset: CD45RA+ positively selected. These receptors were collected from a man aged 18-30 years in good health. Some clones in this sample may be carry-over from other donors' samples.

The chain employs TRBV5-1 and TRBJ2-3; 15 bases fit TRBD2. The CDR3 runs 18 residues. Germline V lookup: CDR1 SGHRS, CDR2 YFSETQ. V was pared by 1 base and J by 5 bases, with 8 bases of the junction left unmatched. CDR3 nucleotides: TGCGCCAGCAGCTTGTGGACTAGCGGGAGGGCCTTGCAAGATACGCAGTATTTT. This translates into CASSLWTSGRALQDTQYF.

The chain carries TRBV5-5 and TRBJ2-3, with unresolved D. Trimming removed 0 bases at V and 6 bases at J, with 8 bases between. The CDR3 consists of 13 residues. CDR1 and CDR2 (germline): SGHKS, YYEKEE (reference sequence). CDR3 DNA: TGTGCCAGCAGCTTGGGTGTGGAGGATACGCAGTATTTT. Translated: CASSLGVEDTQYF.

The rearrangement joins TRBV29-1 to TRBJ2-1, with D possibly being TRBD2 (8 bases). The CDR3 sequence is 18 residues long. The germline V gene has CDR1 SQVTM and CDR2 ANQGSEA. V was trimmed by 2 bases and J by 6 bases, leaving 26 bases between them. The CDR3 sequence is CSVEPRQGTSGPRNEQFF. In DNA, the CDR3 is TGCAGCGTTGAACCACGACAGGGCACTAGCGGACCCCGCAATGAGCAGTTCTTC.

As DNA, the CDR3 is TGTGCCAGCAGTTACAGGGGCCGAGGTGAAAAACTGTTTTTT. Translated, it gives CASSYRGRGEKLFF. The chain carries TRBV2 and TRBJ1-4, with TRBD1 identical over 7 bases. The CDR3 has 14 amino acids. J was trimmed by 7 bases and V by 5 bases; bases with no gene match: 7. Germline CDR1 and CDR2: SNHLY and FYNNEI.

For the CDR3, the DNA is TGCGCCAGCAGCCAGACTAAATCCGGGGACTCCTACGAGCAGTACTTC. The encoded protein is CASSQTKSGDSYEQYF. The rearrangement uses TRBV4-1 and TRBJ2-7; D is possibly TRBD2 (5 bases). The V and J ends lost 3 bases and 0 bases respectively, with 15 bases between them. Germline V lookup: CDR1 MGHRA, CDR2 YSYEKL. There are 16 residues in the CDR3.

The genes are TRBV5-1 and TRBJ1-4, with 8 bases fitting TRBD1. The CDR3 runs to 18 residues. V lost 4 bases, J lost 0 bases, and 11 bases stayed unmatched. Germline CDR1 is SGHRS and CDR2 is YFSETQ. The CDR3 region is CASSDPGGSGPTNEKLFF. CDR3 coding DNA: TGCGCCAGCAGCGATCCAGGGGGCTCAGGGCCAACTAATGAAAAACTGTTTTTT. The entire variable domain, with the rest obtained from reference TRBV5-1 and TRBJ1-4, is as follows: KAGVTQTPRYLIKTRGQQVTLSCSPISGHRSVSWYQQTPGQGLQFLFEYFSETQRNKGNFPGRFSGRQFSNSRSEMNVSTLELGDSALYLCASSDPGGSGPTNEKLFFGSGTQLSVL.

About this clone itself: This sample includes further DNA sequences coding for the same CDR3. The chain links TRBV7-3 to TRBJ2-1, with 8 bases matching TRBD1. Germline-derived CDR1 and CDR2 are SGHTA and FQGTGA. There are 15 residues in the CDR3. V was clipped by 2 bases and J by 2 bases; unmatched bases: 2. The CDR3 DNA reads TGTGCCAGCAGCTTAGACAGGGGAACCTACAATGAGCAGTTCTTC. Protein sequence: CASSLDRGTYNEQFF.

The CDR3 loop reads CASSADLYNEQFF. The CDR3 DNA is TGTGCCAGCAGCGCTGACCTGTACAATGAGCAGTTCTTC. The chain links TRBV9 to TRBJ2-1; D is ambiguous. This CDR3 has 13 amino acids. V lost 3 bases, J lost 4 bases, and 8 bases lay in between. Germline CDR1 reads SGDLS; CDR2 reads YYNGEE.

The chain employs TRBV18 and TRBJ2-1; D is possibly TRBD2 (6 bases). The CDR3 is 14 amino acids. Germline CDR1 is KGHSH and CDR2 is LQKENI. Between the trimmed V and J ends, which lost 0 bases and 4 bases, there was a span of 7 bases. This CDR3 is CASSPPGLYNEQFF. DNA for the CDR3: TGTGCCAGCTCACCACCGGGACTTTACAATGAGCAGTTCTTC.

The chain joins TRBV12-2 to TRBJ1-1. TRBV12-2 is a pseudogene locus. The length of the CDR3 is 12 residues. CDR3 sequence (DNA): TGTGCAAGTCGCTTTCGTAACACTGAAGCTTTCTTT. This gives the protein CASRFRNTEAFF.

The gene calls are TRBV5-5 and TRBJ1-2; 8 bases fit TRBD1. The CDR3 is 13 amino acids. Germline loops: CDR1 SGHKS, CDR2 YYEKEE (reference sequence). After removal of 2 bases from V and 6 bases from J, the junction contained 3 bases not matched to a gene. CDR3 in amino acids: CASSFGTGDGYTF. CDR3 in DNA: TGTGCCAGCAGCTTCGGGACAGGAGATGGCTACACCTTC.

CDR3 in amino acids: CASRSLAGKETQYF. The DNA for the CDR3 is TGTGCCAGCAGGAGCCTAGCGGGTAAAGAGACCCAGTACTTC. The chain joins TRBV25-1 to TRBJ2-5; 8 bases line up with TRBD2. Germline assignment: CDR1 MGHDK and CDR2 SYGVNS. The ends lost 6 bases at V and 3 bases at J; junction bases unmatched: 6. The CDR3 is made up of 14 amino acids.

The chain is built from TRBV7-8 and TRBJ2-1; D gene unclear. V lost 3 bases, J lost 4 bases, and 7 bases lay in between. The CDR3 consists of 13 residues. Germline CDR1 SGHVS, CDR2 FQNEAQ. CDR3 loop: CASSFSYYNEQFF. CDR3 nucleotide sequence: TGTGCCAGCAGCTTTTCATATTACAATGAGCAGTTCTTC.

This chain links TRBV2 with TRBJ1-5; 9 bases align to TRBD1. V trimming: 3 bases; J trimming: 5 bases; junction bases outside the gene matches: 2. The germline CDR1 and CDR2 sequences are SNHLY and FYNNEI. This CDR3 has 14 residues. CDR3 sequence: CASSDDRGDQPQHF. In DNA, the CDR3 is TGTGCCAGCAGTGACGACAGGGGGGATCAGCCCCAGCATTTT.

This chain connects TRBV5-1 to TRBJ1-1, with a tentative D call TRBD1 (6 bases). Trimming removed 4 bases from V and 2 bases from J, with 21 bases in between. In germline, CDR1 is SGHRS, CDR2 YFSETQ. This CDR3 is 17 amino acids long. The CDR3 DNA follows: TGCGCCAGCAGCGTACGGGGGGCCCAACTAGGAAACACTGAAGCTTTCTTT. Encoded protein: CASSVRGAQLGNTEAFF.

The rearrangement joins TRBV28 to TRBJ2-1, with a tentative D call TRBD1 (5 bases). Germline loops: CDR1 MDHEN, CDR2 SYDVKM. This CDR3 region has 11 residues. V lost 9 bases and J 5 bases, leaving 8 bases between the germline ends. The CDR3 DNA reads TGTGCCAGTAGGGGCCACAATGAGCAGTTCTTC. Translating gives CASRGHNEQFF.

The chain is built from TRBV9 and TRBJ2-1, with a possible D match to TRBD2 (6 bases). With 0 bases removed from V and 13 bases from J, the gap between germline ends came to 11 bases. Germline CDR1 and CDR2: SGDLS and YYNGEE. The CDR3 spans 12 residues. The CDR3 is CASSVDSGPQFF. The CDR3 bases are TGTGCCAGCAGCGTAGATAGCGGCCCTCAGTTCTTC. The full variable domain, rest sourced from reference TRBV9 and TRBJ2-1, is DSGVTQTPKHLITATGQRVTLRCSPRSGDLSVYWYQQSLDQGLQFLIQYYNGEERAKGNILERFSAQQFPDLHSELNLSSLELGDSALYFCASSVDSGPQFFGPGTRLTVL.

The CDR3 nucleotides are TGTGCCAGCATTGACCGGGTATTCAGCGGCGAGCAGTACTTC. This translates into CASIDRVFSGEQYF. V is TRBV28 and J is TRBJ2-7, with a tentative D call TRBD2 (5 bases). Trimming removed 7 bases from V and 6 bases from J, with 19 bases in between. The CDR3 length is 14 residues. Per germline, CDR1 MDHEN and CDR2 SYDVKM.

The rearrangement joins TRBV7-2 to TRBJ1-2; D not certain. V lost 0 bases and J lost 5, with 10 bases in between. Germline V gene sequence: CDR1 SGHTA, CDR2 FQGNSA. CDR3 size: 14 residues. CDR3 coding DNA: TGTGCCAGCAGCTTAGCAGGGCTACCTTATGGCTACACCTTC. It specifies CASSLAGLPYGYTF.

The chain carries TRBV29-1 and TRBJ2-5; a weak D match, TRBD1 (6 bases). The germline gives CDR1 SQVTM, CDR2 ANQGSEA. V dropped 7 bases and J dropped 2 bases, with 11 bases sitting between them. The CDR3 is made up of 12 amino acids. CDR3 residues: CSGQGYQETQYF. In DNA, the CDR3 is TGCAGCGGTCAGGGGTATCAAGAGACCCAGTACTTC.

This chain connects TRBV28 to TRBJ2-1; 15 bases fit TRBD2. The V segment lost 2 bases and the J segment 8 bases; nucleotides outside the gene matches: 7. This CDR3 region has 17 residues. Per the germline V gene, CDR1 is MDHEN and CDR2 is SYDVKM. The CDR3 region is CASSLPGLAGGTDEQFF. The CDR3 nucleotides are TGTGCCAGCAGTTTACCGGGACTAGCGGGAGGAACCGATGAGCAGTTCTTC.

This chain joins TRBV30 and TRBJ2-7, with TRBD1 matching 11 bases. Trimming cost V 4 bases and J 3 bases; bases outside gene matches: 8. The CDR3 is made up of 15 amino acids. CDR1 and CDR2 (germline): GTSNPN, SVGIG (reference sequence). CDR3: CAWTLGQGVIYEQYF. As DNA, the CDR3 is TGTGCCTGGACCCTGGGACAGGGGGTTATCTACGAGCAGTACTTC.

Only one count was recorded for this clone. The chain carries TRBV7-3 and TRBJ2-3; TRBD2 aligns across 9 bases. Germline V gives CDR1 SGHTA, CDR2 FQGTGA. The CDR3 totals 16 residues. V shed 5 bases and J 2 bases; nucleotides not matched to a gene: 8. CDR3 DNA: TGTGCCAGCAGCCCGACCGGGACTAGCATCACAGATACGCAGTATTTT. Its protein is CASSPTGTSITDTQYF.